Presented here are 21 T cell receptor beta chains from one specimen sequenced in a study of OX40 agonist ivuxolimab in advanced cancers. The library was obtained by the immunoSEQ multiplex PCR assay. As stored in TCRdb, this immuneACCESS dataset retains in-frame rearrangements with V and J assigned. A fraction of the clones does not appear; measured against another copy, unresolved V genes explain less than half of the discrepancy, and the remainder lacks a known reason. Counted in this sample were tens of thousands of clones; 65% to 75% of them appeared once. Clones ranked in the top ten supply around 21% of the sample. Source: CD4+ or CD8+ T cells sorted from blood, taken in a trial of the OX40 agonist ivuxolimab. The receptors come from an adult with an advanced solid tumor such as melanoma, head and neck, liver or kidney cancer.

The V and J genes are TRBV6-1 and TRBJ1-2; 8 bases match TRBD1. V trimming: 1 base; J trimming: 2 bases; junction bases outside the gene matches: 0. From germline, CDR1 is MNHNS and CDR2 SASEGT. The CDR3 runs 14 residues. The CDR3 nucleotides read TGTGCCAGCAGTGAAGGGACAGGGAACTATGGCTACACCTTC. Translated: CASSEGTGNYGYTF.

The chain couples TRBV5-1 to TRBJ2-1, with D perhaps TRBD2 (6 bases). This CDR3 comprises 15 residues. V shed 0 bases and J shed 6 bases, with 13 bases lying between them. Per the germline V gene, CDR1 is SGHRS and CDR2 is YFSETQ. The CDR3 nucleotides read TGCGCCAGCAGCTTGGCAGGGCGGAGGGCCAATGAGCAGTTCTTC. It encodes CASSLAGRRANEQFF.

The table lists this clone with a few counts. The CDR3 sequence is CASTGGVGYTF. The CDR3 bases are TGCGCCAGCACAGGGGGAGTTGGCTACACCTTC. This sequence joins TRBV5-1 and TRBJ1-2; 7 nucleotides align to TRBD1. Germline CDR1 reads SGHRS; CDR2 reads YFSETQ. The CDR3 runs to 11 residues. The V and J ends lost 6 bases and 7 bases, in that order; junction bases with no gene match: 3.

The chain recombines TRBV5-8 with TRBJ2-2; D is possibly TRBD1 or TRBD2 (5 bases each). Trimming pared 0 bases from V and 4 bases from J, leaving 7 bases between. The CDR3 is made up of 14 amino acids. Germline V CDR1 and CDR2: SGHTS, YDEGEE. The CDR3 loop is CASSLDGATGELFF. The CDR3 DNA follows: TGTGCCAGCAGCTTGGACGGGGCCACCGGGGAGCTGTTTTTT.

The CDR3 loop is CASSYRGQGQPQHF. For the CDR3, the DNA is TGTGCCAGCAGCTACAGGGGGCAAGGGCAGCCCCAGCATTTT. V usage is TRBV7-2 and J usage is TRBJ1-5, with 9 bases identical to TRBD1. This CDR3 has 14 amino acids. Germline CDR1 is SGHTA and CDR2 is FQGNSA. The V segment lost 4 bases and the J segment 7 bases; nucleotides outside the gene matches: 5.

This chain uses TRBV6-1 with TRBJ2-5; the match to TRBD1 covers 10 bases. The V gene end was trimmed by 5 bases and the J gene end by 4 bases; junction bases not matched to a gene: 7. The germline CDR1 and CDR2 sequences are MNHNS and SASEGT. CDR3 length: 15 residues. CDR3 sequence: CASSTDRGPLETQYF. Written as DNA, the CDR3 is TGTGCCAGCAGTACAGACAGGGGGCCTCTAGAGACCCAGTACTTC.

DNA of the CDR3: TGCGCCAGCAGCTTGGGGGGCCTACAGGGGAAGAATGAGCAGTTCTTC. Protein: CASSLGGLQGKNEQFF. The genes are TRBV5-1 and TRBJ2-1; 7 positions match TRBD1. The germline CDR1 and CDR2 sequences are SGHRS and YFSETQ. The CDR3 totals 16 residues. V dropped 0 bases and J dropped 7; count of bases not matched to a gene: 10.

This clone was seen a single time. At one end the junction does not follow the germline gene, possibly because of a read error. This same CDR3 is encoded by further DNA sequences in the sample. The gene calls are TRBV27 and TRBJ1-2; D ambiguous. The germline CDR1 and CDR2 sequences are MNHEY and SMNVEV (reference sequence). The CDR3 sequence is 14 residues long. The CDR3 nucleotides read TGCGCCAGCAGTCCCCAAGAGTCTAGCTATGGCTACACCTTC. Translating it yields CASSPQESSYGYTF.

Note on this clone: Other DNA sequences from this sample encode an identical CDR3 as well. The genes are TRBV5-4 and TRBJ2-2; 9 nucleotides match TRBD1. Germline CDR1 reads SGHNT; CDR2 reads YYREEE (reference sequence). V gave up 0 bases and J gave up 1 base; unmatched junction bases: 1. The CDR3 is 16 amino acids. For the CDR3, the DNA is TGTGCCAGCAGCTTGGGGGGACAGGGGAACACCGGGGAGCTGTTTTTT. Its translation is CASSLGGQGNTGELFF.

V usage is TRBV25-1 and J usage is TRBJ2-2; 7 nucleotides match TRBD1. Germline V lookup: CDR1 MGHDK, CDR2 SYGVNS. The CDR3 spans 17 residues. With 2 bases clipped from V and 5 bases from J, the junction kept 11 bases outside the gene matches. CDR3 DNA: TGTGCCAGCAGTGAAGCCGGGGCCAGGGGGTGGACCGGGGAGCTGTTTTTT. As protein: CASSEAGARGWTGELFF.

This clone has more than one count but fewer than ten. The chain joins TRBV4-2 to TRBJ1-1; D is undetermined. Deletions cut 2 bases from V and 4 bases from J, with 8 bases between. In germline, CDR1 is LGHNA, CDR2 YNFKEQ. The CDR3 runs to 13 residues. CDR3 nucleotides: TGTGCCAGCAGCCAAAGTCATACCACTGAAGCTTTCTTT. Amino acids: CASSQSHTTEAFF.

The chain links TRBV2 to TRBJ1-5; D is ambiguous. The CDR3 has 14 amino acids. Germline assignment: CDR1 SNHLY and CDR2 FYNNEI. The germline V and J ends were trimmed by 8 bases and 2 bases, with 13 bases remaining between them. The CDR3 protein is CASGLGGGNQPQHF. The CDR3 DNA is TGTGCCAGCGGCTTAGGCGGCGGCAATCAGCCCCAGCATTTT.

This chain joins TRBV6-1 and TRBJ1-2, with D perhaps TRBD1 (6 bases). This CDR3 has 16 amino acids. Deletions cut 2 bases from V and 6 bases from J, with 19 bases between. Germline V gene data show CDR1 as MNHNS and CDR2 as SASEGT. CDR3 DNA sequence: TGTGCCAGCAGTGAATTTGCCTATACGACAGGCCATGGCTACACCTTC. This translates into CASSEFAYTTGHGYTF.

The rearrangement links TRBV5-4 to TRBJ2-5; D is unresolved. V lost 4 bases to trimming and J lost 2 bases, with 12 bases between them. The CDR3 totals 14 residues. CDR1 and CDR2 (germline): SGHNT, YYREEE (reference sequence). The CDR3 DNA reads TGTGCCAGCAGCCCCCAGACTGATCAAGAGACCCAGTACTTC. Protein sequence: CASSPQTDQETQYF.

The chain is built from TRBV6-1 and TRBJ1-5; D is ambiguous. The CDR3 spans 14 residues. Germline CDR1 and CDR2: MNHNS and SASEGT. Trimming left V 7 bases short and J 3 bases short, with 13 bases between. The CDR3 DNA reads TGTGCCAGCACAAAAGGCACCTCCAATCAGCCCCAGCATTTT. Translation: CASTKGTSNQPQHF.

This chain links TRBV7-9 with TRBJ2-1; TRBD2 might be the D (8 bases). CDR1 SEHNR and CDR2 FQNEAQ come from the germline V gene (reference sequence). V gave up 4 bases and J gave up 5 bases, with 21 bases separating them. This CDR3 contains 17 residues. CDR3 residues: CASSSGGPGLDNNEQFF. The CDR3 DNA sequence: TGTGCCAGCAGCTCAGGGGGGCCGGGACTAGACAACAATGAGCAGTTCTTC.

This clone is medium-sized by share. The V and J genes are TRBV4-1 and TRBJ1-4, with D maybe TRBD1 (5 bases). V lost 2 bases to trimming and J lost 6 bases, with 19 bases between them. Germline V CDR1 and CDR2: MGHRA, YSYEKL. The CDR3 has 17 residues. This CDR3 reads CASSQKFPQGAHEKLFF. DNA for the CDR3: TGCGCCAGCAGCCAAAAATTTCCTCAGGGAGCACATGAAAAACTGTTTTTT.

The chain links TRBV7-7 to TRBJ1-3, with D possibly TRBD1 on 5 matching bases. Per germline, CDR1 SSHAT and CDR2 FNYEAQ (reference sequence). Trimming left V 3 bases short and J 0 bases short, with 9 bases between. The CDR3 contains 15 residues. The CDR3 is CASSLGGNSGNTIYF. Written as DNA, the CDR3 is TGTGCCAGCAGCTTGGGGGGGAACTCTGGAAACACCATATATTTT.

The chain joins TRBV23-1 to TRBJ2-2; TRBD2 might be the D (6 bases). TRBV23-1 is sorted into the ORF group, with uncertain function. The V end was cut by 3 bases, the J end by 7 bases, with 6 bases between. The CDR3 consists of 12 residues. The CDR3 DNA sequence: TGCGCCAGCAGTCAGGGGGGCGGGGAGCTGTTTTTT. It translates to CASSQGGGELFF.

The gene calls are TRBV2 and TRBJ2-1; tentative D call: TRBD1 (6 bases). The CDR3 spans 13 residues. V lost 6 bases to trimming and J lost 4 bases, with 10 bases between them. Germline V CDR1 and CDR2: SNHLY, FYNNEI. CDR3 nucleotide sequence: TGTGCCAGCAGGGACAGTTTTTACAATGAGCAGTTCTTC. It yields the protein CASRDSFYNEQFF. Together with reference TRBV2 and TRBJ2-1, the CDR3 gives the full variable domain: EPEVTQTPSHQVTQMGQEVILRCVPISNHLYFYWYRQILGQKVEFLVSFYNNEISEKSEIFDDQFSVERPDGSNFTLKIRSTKLEDSAMYFCASRDSFYNEQFFGPGTRLTVL.

This clone appeared a few times. The rearrangement joins TRBV6-5 to TRBJ1-1, with D perhaps matching TRBD1 (5 bases). The CDR3 sequence is 13 residues long. The V gene lost 6 bases and the J gene lost 6 bases, with 14 bases spanning the gap. Germline V gene lookup returns CDR1 MNHEY and CDR2 SVGAGI. The CDR3 reads CASRRDRISEAFF. Here the CDR3 DNA reads TGTGCCAGCAGGCGGGACCGCATATCTGAAGCTTTCTTT.